Listed below are T cell receptor beta chains from one sample, sequenced in a study of blood T cell repertoires in COVID-19. Repertoires were generated with immunoSEQ multiplex PCR, while TCRdb's copy carries only in-frame clones and drops some. The table has under 300,000 clones, roughly nine tenths seen once. The sequenced sample consisted of peripheral blood. Every receptor here comes from a woman between 40 and 55 years old who had recovered from COVID-19. Each CDR3 is given with its conserved first and last residue. The order of the fields is D gene, V gene, clone size, J gene, CDR3 DNA, CDR3 protein. The D gene is left open where the match is weak. Clone size is given for some rows only: seen once, a few or many times, or a class if the clone is expanded.

d_call: -
v_call: TRBV4-2
clone_size: -
j_call: TRBJ2-2
cdr3_nt: TGTGCCAGCAGCCAAGAAGGACTATTGGCCGGGGAGCTGTTTTTT
cdr3_aa: CASSQEGLLAGELFF

d_call: TRBD2
v_call: TRBV6-5
clone_size: -
j_call: TRBJ2-7
cdr3_nt: TGTGCCAGCAGTTACTCTAGCGGGAGAAACTACGAGCAGTACTTC
cdr3_aa: CASSYSSGRNYEQYF

d_call: -
v_call: TRBV3-1/TRBV3-2
clone_size: -
j_call: TRBJ2-7
cdr3_nt: TGTGCCAGCAGCCAAGATCGGGGGTCCTACGAGCAGTACTTC
cdr3_aa: CASSQDRGSYEQYF

d_call: -
v_call: TRBV5-4
clone_size: -
j_call: TRBJ2-1
cdr3_nt: TGTGCCAGCAGCTTGCCCCGGACAGACTCCTACAATGAGCAGTTCTTC
cdr3_aa: CASSLPRTDSYNEQFF

d_call: TRBD1
v_call: TRBV27
clone_size: -
j_call: TRBJ1-6
cdr3_nt: TGTGCCAGCAGAGAGGACAGGGAGAATTCACCCCTCCACTTT
cdr3_aa: CASREDRENSPLHF

d_call: TRBD2
v_call: TRBV5-1
clone_size: -
j_call: TRBJ2-2
cdr3_nt: TGCGCCAGCAGCAAACTAGCGGGAGGGCCAAGCGGGGAGCTGTTTTTT
cdr3_aa: CASSKLAGGPSGELFF

d_call: TRBD2
v_call: TRBV9
clone_size: few
j_call: TRBJ2-1
cdr3_nt: TGTGCCAGCAGCGTAGCCACTAGCGGGAGCAATGAGCAGTTCTTC
cdr3_aa: CASSVATSGSNEQFF

d_call: TRBD1
v_call: TRBV6-1
clone_size: -
j_call: TRBJ2-1
cdr3_nt: TGTGCCAGCAGTGAGGACAGGGCATACAATGAGCAGTTCTTC
cdr3_aa: CASSEDRAYNEQFF

d_call: TRBD2
v_call: TRBV11-3
clone_size: -
j_call: TRBJ2-1
cdr3_nt: TGTGCCAGCAGCTTAGTTTCTAGCGGGAGAAATGAGCAGTTCTTC
cdr3_aa: CASSLVSSGRNEQFF

d_call: -
v_call: TRBV29-1
clone_size: -
j_call: TRBJ1-1
cdr3_nt: TGCAGCGTCTCCGGACAAGTTTACACTGAAGCTTTCTTT
cdr3_aa: CSVSGQVYTEAFF

d_call: -
v_call: TRBV14
clone_size: -
j_call: TRBJ2-3
cdr3_nt: TGTGCCAGCACCCGGTCTCCATCGGATACGCAGTATTTT
cdr3_aa: CASTRSPSDTQYF

d_call: TRBD1
v_call: TRBV27
clone_size: -
j_call: TRBJ1-1
cdr3_nt: TGTGCCAGCAGTTCCGGACAGGGAATAGACACTGAAGCTTTCTTT
cdr3_aa: CASSSGQGIDTEAFF

d_call: -
v_call: TRBV7-9
clone_size: -
j_call: TRBJ2-7
cdr3_nt: TGTGCCAGCAGCCCTGCTAGCCTATACGAGCAGTACTTC
cdr3_aa: CASSPASLYEQYF

d_call: TRBD1
v_call: TRBV2
clone_size: -
j_call: TRBJ1-2
cdr3_nt: TGTGCCAGCAGTCAGGACAGGGAGGATGGCTACACCTTC
cdr3_aa: CASSQDREDGYTF

d_call: TRBD2
v_call: TRBV9
clone_size: -
j_call: TRBJ2-3
cdr3_nt: TGTGCCAGCAGCCCTCGATATGGGACTAGCGGACTTCTTCTGTATTTT
cdr3_aa: CASSPRYGTSGLLLYF

d_call: -
v_call: TRBV9
clone_size: -
j_call: TRBJ1-4
cdr3_nt: TGTGCCAGCAGCGTAGATCAGGGTGCAACTAATGAAAAACTGTTTTTT
cdr3_aa: CASSVDQGATNEKLFF

d_call: TRBD1
v_call: TRBV30
clone_size: -
j_call: TRBJ1-2
cdr3_nt: TGTGCCTGGAGTGTAGCTACAGGGGGCGGCTACACCTTC
cdr3_aa: CAWSVATGGGYTF

d_call: TRBD2
v_call: TRBV30
clone_size: -
j_call: TRBJ2-5
cdr3_nt: TGTGCCTGGGTGGCGTGGGGGAGGGGTCGAGAGACCCAGTACTTC
cdr3_aa: CAWVAWGRGRETQYF

d_call: -
v_call: TRBV2
clone_size: -
j_call: TRBJ1-5
cdr3_nt: TGTGCCAGCGGGTTTCTGGGGGGTCAGCCCCAGCATTTT
cdr3_aa: CASGFLGGQPQHF

d_call: TRBD2
v_call: TRBV4-1
clone_size: -
j_call: TRBJ2-7
cdr3_nt: TGCGCCAGCAGCCAAGATTGGCTAGCGGAAATAGTAAAGAACGAGCAGTACTTC
cdr3_aa: CASSQDWLAEIVKNEQYF

d_call: TRBD1
v_call: TRBV7-9
clone_size: -
j_call: TRBJ1-1
cdr3_nt: TGTGCCAGCACCAGGGCCCAGGGACAGGGGATGAACACTGAAGCTTTCTTT
cdr3_aa: CASTRAQGQGMNTEAFF

d_call: -
v_call: TRBV7-8
clone_size: -
j_call: TRBJ2-7
cdr3_nt: TGTGCCAGCGGGAGGACTGGGGGCGAGCAGTACTTC
cdr3_aa: CASGRTGGEQYF

d_call: TRBD1
v_call: TRBV7-6
clone_size: -
j_call: TRBJ2-3
cdr3_nt: TGTGCCAGCAGCCCTAGGGACAGGGGGCTAGACACAGATACGCAGTATTTT
cdr3_aa: CASSPRDRGLDTDTQYF

d_call: TRBD2
v_call: TRBV5-1
clone_size: -
j_call: TRBJ2-1
cdr3_nt: TGCGCCAGCAGCCTGACTAGCGGGAGTGCGAATGAGCAGTTCTTC
cdr3_aa: CASSLTSGSANEQFF

d_call: -
v_call: TRBV18
clone_size: few
j_call: TRBJ1-2
cdr3_nt: TGTGCCAGCTCACCATCCGGGGGCTATGGCTACACCTTC
cdr3_aa: CASSPSGGYGYTF

d_call: TRBD1
v_call: TRBV6-2/TRBV6-3
clone_size: -
j_call: TRBJ2-7
cdr3_nt: TGTGCCAGCAGTTACCTCGGGACAGGGTTCTACGAGCAGTACTTC
cdr3_aa: CASSYLGTGFYEQYF

d_call: -
v_call: TRBV2
clone_size: once
j_call: TRBJ2-5
cdr3_nt: TGTGCCAGCAGTGAGCCAAACGAGGGAGTGGGGTACCAAGAGACCCAGTACTTC
cdr3_aa: CASSEPNEGVGYQETQYF

d_call: -
v_call: TRBV24-1
clone_size: -
j_call: TRBJ2-7
cdr3_nt: TGTGCCACCAGTGACCCTGGCCCGACCTACGAGCAGTACTTC
cdr3_aa: CATSDPGPTYEQYF

d_call: -
v_call: TRBV27
clone_size: -
j_call: TRBJ2-1
cdr3_nt: TGTGCCAGCACCTTGAGCACTAACATAAACAATGAGCAGTTCTTC
cdr3_aa: CASTLSTNINNEQFF

d_call: TRBD2
v_call: TRBV5-1
clone_size: -
j_call: TRBJ2-5
cdr3_nt: TGCGCCAGCAGCTCGACTAGCGGACAAGAGACCCAGTACTTC
cdr3_aa: CASSSTSGQETQYF

d_call: -
v_call: TRBV3-1/TRBV3-2
clone_size: -
j_call: TRBJ1-2
cdr3_nt: TGTGCCAGCAGCGACGGACATCTGGGGTATGGCTACACCTTC
cdr3_aa: CASSDGHLGYGYTF

d_call: -
v_call: TRBV3-1/TRBV3-2
clone_size: -
j_call: TRBJ2-7
cdr3_nt: TGTGCCAGCAGCCAAGAGTTTCCGTCTAGCTCCTACGAGCAGTACTTC
cdr3_aa: CASSQEFPSSSYEQYF

d_call: -
v_call: TRBV12-3/TRBV12-4
clone_size: once
j_call: TRBJ2-3
cdr3_nt: TGTGCCAGCAGCCGCGGCTCCGCAGATACGCAGTATTTT
cdr3_aa: CASSRGSADTQYF

d_call: -
v_call: TRBV19
clone_size: once
j_call: TRBJ1-2
cdr3_nt: TGTGCCAGTAGTATAGTGGGCAACCCCTATGGCTACACCTTC
cdr3_aa: CASSIVGNPYGYTF

d_call: -
v_call: TRBV2
clone_size: -
j_call: TRBJ2-3
cdr3_nt: TGTGCCAGCAGGGTAGCGGAGGGCTTAGATACGCAGTATTTT
cdr3_aa: CASRVAEGLDTQYF

d_call: -
v_call: TRBV11-2
clone_size: -
j_call: TRBJ2-3
cdr3_nt: TGTGCCAGCAGCCCCGGGACGGGGAGGTCGGATACGCAGTATTTT
cdr3_aa: CASSPGTGRSDTQYF

d_call: TRBD2
v_call: TRBV5-4
clone_size: -
j_call: TRBJ2-3
cdr3_nt: TGTGCCAGCAGCGCAATTAGCGGGAGTACAGATACGCAGTATTTT
cdr3_aa: CASSAISGSTDTQYF